Listed below are T cell receptor beta chains from one sample, sequenced in a study of T-cell reconstitution after alpha-beta-depleted transplantation in children. TCRdb recomputed calls from the PCR reads with MiXCR, one row per CDR3 protein. The sample has about 1,000,000 distinct CDR3 sequences; about 29% are singletons. Sequenced material: PBMCs, mostly from graft donor cells, taken 360 days after TCRalphabeta/CD19-depleted stem cell transplant. The source is a boy younger than two who had a stem cell transplant for SCID, so the T cells may come from the graft donor. Both conserved end residues are part of each CDR3. Fields, in order: J gene, V gene, D gene, clone size, CDR3 protein, CDR3 DNA. The D gene is left open where the match is weak. Expanded clones get a size class; other rows say once, few or many, or leave the size out.

TRBJ2-5 TRBV7-9 . . CASSFPMGETQYF TGTGCCAGCAGCTTCCCCATGGGGGAGACCCAGTACTTC
TRBJ2-5 TRBV18 TRBD2 few CASSPAGEETQYF TGTGCCAGCAGCCCCGCGGGGGAAGAGACCCAGTACTTC
TRBJ2-3 TRBV4-1 . few CASSRLEATDTQYF TGCGCCAGCAGCCGGCTGGAGGCCACAGATACGCAGTATTTT
TRBJ1-1 TRBV6-5 TRBD1 few CASSYASTGGNTEAFF TGTGCCAGCAGTTACGCCTCGACAGGGGGGAACACTGAAGCTTTCTTT
TRBJ2-6 TRBV5-4 . . CASSMNTIYTGSLKSGANVLTF TGTGCCAGCAGCATGAACACAATTTATACCGGAAGTTTGAAATCTGGGGCCAACGTCCTGACTTTC
TRBJ1-3 TRBV18 . . CASSPPPNSGNTIYF TGTGCCAGCTCACCACCGCCCAACTCTGGAAACACCATATATTTT
TRBJ2-7 TRBV11-1 TRBD1 . CASSWRGTGYHEQYF TGTGCCAGCAGCTGGCGGGGGACAGGGTACCACGAGCAGTACTTC
TRBJ2-1 TRBV4-2 TRBD2 many CASSARRGVFYNEQFF TGTGCCAGCAGCGCAAGGCGGGGGGTTTTCTACAATGAGCAGTTCTTC
TRBJ2-5 TRBV5-1 TRBD2 few CASSLSSGGYQETQYF TGCGCCAGCAGCCTCTCTAGCGGGGGGTACCAAGAGACCCAGTACTTC
TRBJ1-1 TRBV24-1 . few CATSDRPGDRYMNTEAFF TGTGCCACCAGTGATCGCCCTGGAGACAGGTATATGAACACTGAAGCTTTCTTT
TRBJ2-2 TRBV5-1 TRBD2 . CASSPGLAGTHHGELFF TGCGCCAGCAGCCCCGGACTAGCGGGGACCCATCACGGGGAGCTGTTTTTT
TRBJ1-1 TRBV29-1 . few CSVEIWGQNTEAFF TGCAGCGTTGAAATATGGGGACAGAACACTGAAGCTTTCTTT
TRBJ2-2 TRBV7-2 TRBD2 few CASSLLAGDFTGELFF TGTGCCAGCAGCTTATTAGCGGGGGACTTCACCGGGGAGCTGTTTTTT
TRBJ2-2 TRBV21-1 . many CASSKRRDKGGELFF TGTGCCAGCAGCAAACGGCGTGATAAGGGCGGGGAGCTGTTTTTT
TRBJ2-3 TRBV28 TRBD2 . CASSQTGLKTDTQYF TGTGCCAGCAGTCAAACGGGACTAAAAACAGATACGCAGTATTTT
TRBJ2-3 TRBV7-2 . few CASSSVGTGLPDTQYF TGTGCCAGCAGCTCCGTTGGGACTGGTCTCCCAGATACGCAGTATTTT
TRBJ2-7 TRBV15 . . CATSRDPLSSYEQYF TGTGCCACCAGCAGAGATCCCCTGAGCTCCTACGAGCAGTACTTC
TRBJ2-3 TRBV29-1 . few CSADGPTDTQYF TGCAGCGCAGACGGCCCCACAGATACGCAGTATTTT
TRBJ2-1 TRBV20-1 . few CSARAEGSTYNEQFF TGCAGTGCTAGAGCGGAGGGGTCTACCTACAATGAGCAGTTCTTC
TRBJ2-3 TRBV5-1 . few CASSLGLGGVATDTQYF TGCGCCAGCAGCTTGGGTCTCGGCGGGGTAGCGACAGATACGCAGTATTTT
TRBJ2-7 TRBV12-3/TRBV12-4 TRBD2 . CASSPGTSLFEQYF TGTGCCAGCAGTCCCGGGACTAGTCTATTCGAGCAGTACTTC
TRBJ2-7 TRBV10-3 . many CAISEQDSSYEQYF TGTGCCATCAGCGAACAGGACAGTTCCTACGAGCAGTACTTC
TRBJ2-7 TRBV11-1 TRBD2 many CASSLVVRLAGVTTYEQYF TGTGCCAGCAGCTTAGTGGTTAGACTAGCGGGGGTCACCACCTACGAGCAGTACTTC
TRBJ2-1 TRBV4-1 . . CASSQGQAIYNEQFF TGCGCCAGCAGCCAAGGACAGGCGATATACAATGAGCAGTTCTTC
TRBJ2-2 TRBV5-1 TRBD2 . CASSLAGLVAGELFF TGCGCCAGCAGCCTAGCGGGGTTGGTCGCCGGGGAGCTGTTTTTT
TRBJ2-3 TRBV20-1 TRBD2 few CSAREGSGRDTQYF TGCAGTGCTAGAGAGGGTAGCGGGAGGGATACGCAGTATTTT
TRBJ1-1 TRBV6-1 . . CASAWQGEGTEAFF TGTGCCAGCGCTTGGCAAGGGGAGGGCACTGAAGCTTTCTTT
TRBJ2-1 TRBV20-1 . . CSAEGGALYNEQFF TGCAGTGCCGAGGGGGGGGCTTTGTACAATGAGCAGTTCTTC
TRBJ2-7 TRBV4-3 . few CASSPLGDSWQQYF TGCGCCAGCAGCCCTCTAGGAGACAGTTGGCAGCAGTACTTC
TRBJ2-7 TRBV28 . . CASRYMTDPYEQYF TGTGCCAGCAGGTATATGACAGATCCCTACGAGCAGTACTTC
TRBJ2-2 TRBV9 . . CASSVRGENTGELFF TGTGCCAGCAGCGTAAGAGGGGAGAACACCGGGGAGCTGTTTTTT
TRBJ2-7 TRBV28 TRBD1 . CASSIAGTGKNYEQYF TGTGCCAGCAGTATCGCCGGGACAGGGAAAAACTACGAGCAGTACTTC
TRBJ2-2 TRBV15 . few CATSRDTGRVTGELFF TGTGCCACCAGCAGAGACACAGGGCGGGTCACCGGGGAGCTGTTTTTT
TRBJ1-5 TRBV6-5 TRBD1 . CASSSGGTAENHPQHF TGTGCCAGCAGTTCCGGCGGGACAGCAGAAAATCATCCCCAGCATTTT
TRBJ2-2 TRBV29-1 TRBD1 few CSATMGQGSTGELFF TGCAGCGCTACTATGGGACAGGGCAGCACCGGGGAGCTGTTTTTT
TRBJ1-1 TRBV3-1 TRBD1 . CASSQVWSTGMGPEAFF TGTGCCAGCAGCCAAGTCTGGTCGACAGGGATGGGACCTGAAGCTTTCTTT
TRBJ1-1 TRBV5-1 . . CASSPPDTIIGGAFF TGCGCCAGCAGCCCCCCGGACACCATAATCGGAGGAGCTTTCTTT
TRBJ2-3 TRBV12-3/TRBV12-4 . few CASSWARAGDTQYF TGTGCCAGCAGTTGGGCCAGGGCGGGAGATACGCAGTATTTT
TRBJ2-7 TRBV12-3/TRBV12-4 . few CASSAPDPRTKQYF TGTGCCAGCAGTGCTCCGGACCCCCGCACGAAGCAGTACTTC
TRBJ2-5 TRBV12-3/TRBV12-4 . . CASSLWQGETQYF TGTGCCAGCAGTTTGTGGCAGGGGGAGACCCAGTACTTC
TRBJ2-2 TRBV30 TRBD2 few CAWSRGGGTGELFF TGTGCCTGGAGTCGCGGGGGAGGGACCGGGGAGCTGTTTTTT
TRBJ2-7 TRBV6-1 . . CASSQRTKNYEQYF TGTGCCAGCAGCCAGCGGACCAAAAACTACGAGCAGTACTTC
TRBJ2-4 TRBV20-1 . . CSASWQAIQYF TGCAGTGCTAGTTGGCAGGCCATTCAGTACTTC
TRBJ1-1 TRBV20-1 . many CSASRDGNTEAFF TGCAGTGCTAGCCGGGACGGGAACACTGAAGCTTTCTTT
TRBJ2-1 TRBV7-2 . . CASSQIGPDEQFF TGTGCCAGCAGCCAGATTGGCCCAGATGAGCAGTTCTTC
TRBJ2-7 TRBV12-3/TRBV12-4 TRBD1 . CASSLGTGGRTYEQYF TGTGCCAGCAGTTTAGGGACAGGGGGCAGGACCTACGAGCAGTACTTC
TRBJ2-5 TRBV7-3 TRBD1 . CASSLTQIERGRETQYF TGTGCCAGCAGCTTAACGCAAATCGAAAGGGGGCGAGAGACCCAGTACTTC
TRBJ1-1 TRBV6-2/TRBV6-3 TRBD1 few CASSWPGQENTEAFF TGTGCCAGCAGTTGGCCAGGACAGGAGAACACTGAAGCTTTCTTT
TRBJ2-4 TRBV3-1 . . CASSQGSRAGAKNIQYF TGTGCCAGCAGCCAAGGGAGCAGGGCTGGGGCCAAAAACATTCAGTACTTC
TRBJ2-5 TRBV29-1 . . CSVQKPGQETQYF TGCAGCGTCCAGAAGCCTGGTCAAGAGACCCAGTACTTC
TRBJ1-6 TRBV20-1 . few CSALPPGRKNSPLHF TGCAGTGCTCTGCCCCCGGGACGGAAAAATTCACCCCTCCACTTT
TRBJ2-7 TRBV9 TRBD1 . CASSVSPGTGSEQYF TGTGCCAGCAGCGTGAGTCCCGGGACAGGGAGTGAGCAGTACTTC
TRBJ2-7 TRBV11-2 . once CASSFGSGRSYEQYF TGTGCCAGCAGCTTCGGGTCAGGACGCTCCTACGAGCAGTACTTC
TRBJ2-7 TRBV20-1 TRBD1 . CSARGKTGGSYEQYF TGCAGTGCTAGGGGAAAGACAGGGGGCTCCTACGAGCAGTACTTC
TRBJ2-3 TRBV3-1 TRBD1 few CASSPGTGLHLSTDTQYF TGTGCCAGCAGCCCGGGGACAGGGCTCCACCTAAGCACAGATACGCAGTATTTT